This T cell receptor (beta chain) emerged from a study of T cell responses to AZD1222 COVID-19 vaccine. Study-wide points: Females outnumbered males among donors, who were mostly white British; clonal diversity was possibly underestimated. Among AZD1222 vaccinees, only five or six were seropositive at baseline. Vaccination with two AZD1222 doses was followed by a rise in Spike-specific TCR breadth and depth.

Pooling of second doses given at about 4 or about 12 weeks was done. With regard to this clone: The target antigen is unknown.

Clones were sequenced by immunoSEQ multiplex PCR, and TCRdb holds only the in-frame ones, with some missing. This sample carries roughly 150,000 clones, about 91% of them seen once, and the ten largest clones take roughly 10%. The sequence came from an adult who received the AZD1222 COVID-19 vaccine. The sequencing here drew on peripheral blood, taken 28 days after the second AZD1222 dose.

CDR3 nucleotide sequence: TGCAGCGCTGTGGGCAGGACATCGAGCACTGAAGCTTTCTTT. Its protein is CSAVGRTSSTEAFF. The rearrangement joins TRBV29-1 to TRBJ1-1; a weak D match, TRBD1 (5 bases). Germline CDR1 SQVTM, CDR2 ANQGSEA. Between the trimmed V and J ends, which lost 7 bases and 4 bases, there was a span of 19 bases. The length of the CDR3 is 14 residues.